Listed below are T cell receptor beta chains from one sample, sequenced in a study of neurological immune-mediated disorders. Using its own MiXCR run on the 5' RACE reads, TCRdb lists one record per CDR3 protein. The sample includes 77,000 or so distinct CDR3 sequences, roughly 10% of them seen just once. Sequenced: PBMCs. Receptors were obtained from a man aged 50 to 60 in good health. Each CDR3 is given with its conserved first and last residue. Fields, in order: D gene, J gene, V gene, clone size, CDR3 length, CDR3 protein, CDR3 DNA. D genes are given only for firm matches. Expanded clones get a size class; other rows say once, few or many, or leave the size out.

D gene: NA; J gene: TRBJ1-6; V gene: TRBV12-3/TRBV12-4; clone size: NA; CDR3 length: 14; CDR3 protein: CASSGLREGFSLHF; CDR3 DNA: TGTGCCAGCAGCGGCCTTAGGGAGGGATTCTCCCTCCACTTT
D gene: NA; J gene: TRBJ2-7; V gene: TRBV12-3/TRBV12-4; clone size: many; CDR3 length: 17; CDR3 protein: CASSSRTGMRLSYEQYF; CDR3 DNA: TGTGCCAGCAGTTCGCGTACGGGAATGCGCCTCTCCTACGAGCAGTACTTC
D gene: TRBD2; J gene: TRBJ2-3; V gene: TRBV20-1; clone size: many; CDR3 length: 14; CDR3 protein: CSARGAGGWDTQYF; CDR3 DNA: TGCAGTGCTAGAGGCGCGGGAGGGTGGGATACGCAGTATTTT
D gene: NA; J gene: TRBJ1-1; V gene: TRBV20-1; clone size: once; CDR3 length: 16; CDR3 protein: CSARDRSGTMNTEAFF; CDR3 DNA: TGCAGTGCTAGAGATCGGTCAGGGACCATGAACACTGAAGCTTTCTTT
D gene: TRBD1; J gene: TRBJ2-5; V gene: TRBV6-6; clone size: many; CDR3 length: 13; CDR3 protein: CASRKQTGQIQYF; CDR3 DNA: TGTGCCAGCAGGAAACAGACAGGGCAGATCCAGTACTTC
D gene: NA; J gene: TRBJ2-5; V gene: TRBV5-1; clone size: many; CDR3 length: 14; CDR3 protein: CASSLSPPQETQYF; CDR3 DNA: TGCGCCAGCAGCTTGTCGCCGCCTCAAGAGACCCAGTACTTC
D gene: NA; J gene: TRBJ1-1; V gene: TRBV7-3; clone size: many; CDR3 length: 15; CDR3 protein: CASSLGGPLNTEAFF; CDR3 DNA: TGTGCCAGCAGCTTGGGGGGGCCCTTGAACACTGAAGCTTTCTTT
D gene: NA; J gene: TRBJ1-1; V gene: TRBV5-1; clone size: NA; CDR3 length: 14; CDR3 protein: CASSLDGVDTEAFF; CDR3 DNA: TGCGCCAGCAGCTTGGATGGGGTGGACACTGAAGCTTTCTTT
D gene: NA; J gene: TRBJ2-1; V gene: TRBV7-9; clone size: many; CDR3 length: 14; CDR3 protein: CASSPTIDVLGQFF; CDR3 DNA: TGTGCCAGCAGCCCTACAATTGACGTCCTAGGGCAGTTCTTC
D gene: NA; J gene: TRBJ1-5; V gene: TRBV7-6; clone size: few; CDR3 length: 15; CDR3 protein: CASSPTDGSNQPQHF; CDR3 DNA: TGTGCCAGCAGCCCCACGGACGGTAGCAATCAGCCCCAGCATTTT
D gene: NA; J gene: TRBJ1-4; V gene: TRBV6-5; clone size: many; CDR3 length: 17; CDR3 protein: CASSLGYRRSTNEKLFF; CDR3 DNA: TGTGCCAGCAGTTTGGGATACAGGAGATCAACTAATGAAAAACTGTTTTTT
D gene: NA; J gene: TRBJ1-1; V gene: TRBV7-2; clone size: many; CDR3 length: 14; CDR3 protein: CASSSREGYTEAFF; CDR3 DNA: TGTGCCAGCAGCTCTAGGGAGGGCTACACTGAAGCTTTCTTT
D gene: TRBD1; J gene: TRBJ2-7; V gene: TRBV28; clone size: NA; CDR3 length: 13; CDR3 protein: CASMEDRVYEQYF; CDR3 DNA: TGTGCCAGCATGGAAGACAGGGTCTACGAGCAGTACTTC
D gene: TRBD1; J gene: TRBJ2-7; V gene: TRBV20-1; clone size: many; CDR3 length: 13; CDR3 protein: CSAPGTGGYEQYF; CDR3 DNA: TGCAGTGCCCCCGGGACAGGGGGCTACGAGCAGTACTTC
D gene: NA; J gene: TRBJ2-4; V gene: TRBV2; clone size: many; CDR3 length: 14; CDR3 protein: CASSDRDARNIQYF; CDR3 DNA: TGTGCCAGCAGTGATCGGGACGCAAGAAACATTCAGTACTTC
D gene: TRBD1; J gene: TRBJ1-2; V gene: TRBV7-9; clone size: many; CDR3 length: 14; CDR3 protein: CASSLSGTGDGYTF; CDR3 DNA: TGTGCCAGCAGCCTTAGCGGGACAGGGGATGGCTACACCTTC
D gene: TRBD1; J gene: TRBJ1-2; V gene: TRBV5-1; clone size: many; CDR3 length: 16; CDR3 protein: CASSFGTGVLNYGYTF; CDR3 DNA: TGCGCCAGCAGCTTCGGGACAGGGGTGCTCAACTATGGCTACACCTTC
D gene: TRBD2; J gene: TRBJ2-7; V gene: TRBV20-1; clone size: many; CDR3 length: 13; CDR3 protein: CSARLAGAYEQYF; CDR3 DNA: TGCAGTGCTAGACTAGCGGGAGCCTACGAGCAGTACTTC
D gene: NA; J gene: TRBJ2-5; V gene: TRBV29-1; clone size: few; CDR3 length: 16; CDR3 protein: CSVELGRGLGQETQYF; CDR3 DNA: TGCAGCGTTGAACTGGGGCGGGGGCTCGGCCAAGAGACCCAGTACTTC
D gene: NA; J gene: TRBJ1-1; V gene: TRBV7-2; clone size: many; CDR3 length: 14; CDR3 protein: CASSFDYGQRSAFF; CDR3 DNA: TGTGCCAGCAGCTTCGACTATGGACAGAGATCAGCTTTCTTT
D gene: NA; J gene: TRBJ2-7; V gene: TRBV20-1; clone size: few; CDR3 length: 14; CDR3 protein: CSGLRQAGLREQYF; CDR3 DNA: TGCAGTGGGCTTAGACAGGCCGGCCTTCGCGAGCAGTACTTC
D gene: TRBD2; J gene: TRBJ2-3; V gene: TRBV27; clone size: many; CDR3 length: 16; CDR3 protein: CASSPQLAGENDTQYF; CDR3 DNA: TGTGCCAGCAGTCCCCAACTAGCGGGAGAAAACGATACGCAGTATTTT
D gene: NA; J gene: TRBJ2-7; V gene: TRBV29-1; clone size: many; CDR3 length: 13; CDR3 protein: CSVESRDGYEQYF; CDR3 DNA: TGCAGCGTTGAGTCCAGGGACGGGTACGAGCAGTACTTC
D gene: NA; J gene: TRBJ1-2; V gene: TRBV20-1; clone size: many; CDR3 length: 17; CDR3 protein: CSARALKGRTSDYGYTF; CDR3 DNA: TGCAGTGCTAGAGCCCTTAAGGGGCGCACATCGGACTATGGCTACACCTTC
D gene: TRBD1; J gene: TRBJ1-6; V gene: TRBV20-1; clone size: many; CDR3 length: 15; CDR3 protein: CSARVRQGAESPLHF; CDR3 DNA: TGCAGTGCTAGAGTGAGACAGGGGGCAGAATCACCCCTCCACTTT
D gene: TRBD2; J gene: TRBJ2-7; V gene: TRBV7-6; clone size: many; CDR3 length: 16; CDR3 protein: CASSPGLAGGQGEQYF; CDR3 DNA: TGTGCCAGCAGCCCGGGACTAGCGGGAGGGCAAGGAGAGCAGTACTTC
D gene: NA; J gene: TRBJ2-7; V gene: TRBV28; clone size: many; CDR3 length: 12; CDR3 protein: CATSRPFYEQYF; CDR3 DNA: TGTGCCACCTCCCGGCCCTTCTACGAGCAGTACTTC
D gene: NA; J gene: TRBJ2-4; V gene: TRBV7-2; clone size: few; CDR3 length: 14; CDR3 protein: CASSDRSGRAIQYF; CDR3 DNA: TGTGCCAGCAGCGACAGGAGCGGTCGGGCCATTCAGTACTTC
D gene: NA; J gene: TRBJ1-1; V gene: TRBV9; clone size: many; CDR3 length: 12; CDR3 protein: CASSVGGTEAFF; CDR3 DNA: TGTGCCAGCAGCGTGGGGGGCACTGAAGCTTTCTTT
D gene: NA; J gene: TRBJ2-3; V gene: TRBV7-2; clone size: many; CDR3 length: 15; CDR3 protein: CASSLLPESTDTQYF; CDR3 DNA: TGTGCCAGCAGCTTATTGCCAGAAAGCACAGATACGCAGTATTTT
D gene: TRBD2; J gene: TRBJ2-1; V gene: TRBV28; clone size: many; CDR3 length: 16; CDR3 protein: CASSQSSGSRNNEQFF; CDR3 DNA: TGTGCCAGCAGTCAAAGTAGCGGGAGCCGAAACAATGAGCAGTTCTTC
D gene: TRBD1; J gene: TRBJ1-1; V gene: TRBV27; clone size: many; CDR3 length: 14; CDR3 protein: CASSTRQGNTEAFF; CDR3 DNA: TGTGCCAGCAGTACCAGACAGGGAAACACTGAAGCTTTCTTT
D gene: NA; J gene: TRBJ2-2; V gene: TRBV24-1; clone size: NA; CDR3 length: 13; CDR3 protein: CATSRGRPGELFF; CDR3 DNA: TGTGCCACCAGTCGGGGGAGGCCCGGGGAGCTGTTTTTT
D gene: NA; J gene: TRBJ1-1; V gene: TRBV28; clone size: NA; CDR3 length: 18; CDR3 protein: CASSLTALPTGANTEAFF; CDR3 DNA: TGTGCCAGCAGTTTAACCGCCCTTCCCACTGGGGCCAACACAGAAGCTTTCTTT
D gene: NA; J gene: TRBJ2-7; V gene: TRBV9; clone size: many; CDR3 length: 14; CDR3 protein: CASSVRGSQSEQYF; CDR3 DNA: TGTGCCAGCAGCGTTCGAGGATCTCAAAGCGAGCAGTACTTC
D gene: NA; J gene: TRBJ1-1; V gene: TRBV6-2/TRBV6-3; clone size: many; CDR3 length: 13; CDR3 protein: CASSYEYDTEAFF; CDR3 DNA: TGTGCCAGCAGTTACGAGTACGACACTGAAGCTTTCTTT
D gene: TRBD1; J gene: TRBJ2-7; V gene: TRBV5-1; clone size: many; CDR3 length: 15; CDR3 protein: CASSLGQGAPREQYF; CDR3 DNA: TGCGCCAGCAGCTTGGGACAGGGGGCGCCGAGGGAGCAGTACTTC
D gene: NA; J gene: TRBJ2-5; V gene: TRBV29-1; clone size: many; CDR3 length: 14; CDR3 protein: CSVADPRREETQYF; CDR3 DNA: TGCAGCGTTGCGGATCCGCGTAGGGAAGAGACCCAGTACTTC
D gene: NA; J gene: TRBJ2-1; V gene: TRBV7-9; clone size: many; CDR3 length: 15; CDR3 protein: CASSSRGASYNEQFF; CDR3 DNA: TGTGCCAGCAGCTCGAGGGGGGCGTCCTACAATGAGCAGTTCTTC
D gene: TRBD2; J gene: TRBJ2-1; V gene: TRBV5-1; clone size: many; CDR3 length: 17; CDR3 protein: CASSRSAGPISYNEQFF; CDR3 DNA: TGCGCCAGCAGCCGATCAGCGGGACCAATATCCTACAATGAGCAGTTCTTC
D gene: NA; J gene: TRBJ1-6; V gene: TRBV20-1; clone size: many; CDR3 length: 14; CDR3 protein: CSARVVVFNSPLHF; CDR3 DNA: TGCAGTGCTAGAGTCGTGGTTTTCAATTCACCCCTCCACTTT
D gene: TRBD1; J gene: TRBJ1-1; V gene: TRBV29-1; clone size: many; CDR3 length: 12; CDR3 protein: CSVENTGAIAFF; CDR3 DNA: TGCAGCGTTGAAAACACAGGGGCTATAGCTTTCTTT
D gene: TRBD2; J gene: TRBJ2-1; V gene: TRBV10-3; clone size: many; CDR3 length: 15; CDR3 protein: CAISESPSGVNEQFF; CDR3 DNA: TGTGCCATCAGTGAGTCTCCTAGCGGGGTGAATGAGCAGTTCTTC
D gene: NA; J gene: TRBJ1-1; V gene: TRBV5-1; clone size: many; CDR3 length: 15; CDR3 protein: CASSDTGGQNTEAFF; CDR3 DNA: TGCGCCAGCAGCGATACGGGTGGGCAGAACACTGAAGCTTTCTTT
D gene: TRBD2; J gene: TRBJ2-3; V gene: TRBV6-2/TRBV6-3; clone size: many; CDR3 length: 15; CDR3 protein: CASRRQAGGSHTQYF; CDR3 DNA: TGTGCCAGCAGGAGACAAGCGGGAGGAAGCCATACGCAGTATTTT
D gene: TRBD2; J gene: TRBJ2-2; V gene: TRBV29-1; clone size: many; CDR3 length: 13; CDR3 protein: CSVSSGGTGELFF; CDR3 DNA: TGCAGCGTGTCCTCGGGGGGCACCGGGGAGCTGTTTTTT
D gene: TRBD1; J gene: TRBJ2-1; V gene: TRBV14; clone size: many; CDR3 length: 17; CDR3 protein: CASSQIRWAGGTNEQFF; CDR3 DNA: TGTGCCAGCAGCCAAATAAGATGGGCAGGGGGCACCAATGAGCAGTTCTTC
D gene: TRBD1; J gene: TRBJ1-4; V gene: TRBV5-5; clone size: many; CDR3 length: 17; CDR3 protein: CASSDRDRGLEGEKLFF; CDR3 DNA: TGTGCCAGCAGCGATCGGGACAGGGGGCTCGAAGGGGAAAAACTGTTTTTT
D gene: NA; J gene: TRBJ2-3; V gene: TRBV12-3/TRBV12-4; clone size: many; CDR3 length: 14; CDR3 protein: CASSLARQADTQYF; CDR3 DNA: TGTGCCAGCAGTTTAGCGCGGCAGGCAGATACGCAGTATTTT
D gene: NA; J gene: TRBJ2-5; V gene: TRBV7-2; clone size: many; CDR3 length: 14; CDR3 protein: CASSLAGGAETQYF; CDR3 DNA: TGTGCCAGCAGCTTAGCTGGGGGAGCCGAGACCCAGTACTTC
D gene: NA; J gene: TRBJ2-1; V gene: TRBV20-1; clone size: NA; CDR3 length: 14; CDR3 protein: CSARRLGIYNEQFF; CDR3 DNA: TGCAGTGCTAGACGCCTGGGGATATACAATGAGCAGTTCTTC
D gene: NA; J gene: TRBJ2-7; V gene: TRBV20-1; clone size: many; CDR3 length: 14; CDR3 protein: CSARGTGRLSEQYF; CDR3 DNA: TGCAGTGCTAGAGGAACAGGCCGACTCTCCGAGCAGTACTTC
D gene: TRBD1; J gene: TRBJ2-5; V gene: TRBV11-2; clone size: many; CDR3 length: 16; CDR3 protein: CASSLNGQGAHETQYF; CDR3 DNA: TGTGCCAGCAGCTTAAACGGACAGGGGGCGCATGAGACCCAGTACTTC
D gene: NA; J gene: TRBJ2-1; V gene: TRBV10-3; clone size: NA; CDR3 length: 18; CDR3 protein: CAISGRVGDPSSYNEQIF; CDR3 DNA: TGTGCCATCAGTGGGCGGGTCGGAGACCCCAGCTCCTACAATGAGCAGATCTTC